The rows below give T cell receptor beta chains drawn from one sample of a study of T cells in Graves' hyperthyroidism and ophthalmopathy. TCRdb passed the multiplex PCR reads through MiXCR, listing each CDR3 protein once. This sample carries about 400,000 distinct CDR3 sequences, more than 12% of them seen once, and the ten largest clones take approximately 29%. Input material: blood. All receptors come from a man over 45 with Graves' ophthalmopathy. CDR3s include the opening cysteine and the closing phenylalanine or tryptophan. The D gene is left open where the match is weak. Clone size is shown for a subset of rows, as once, few, many or a class of expanded clone.

clone_size: once; v_call: TRBV19; j_call: TRBJ2-7; d_call: TRBD1; cdr3_nt: TGTGCCAGTAGTATGACCGGGACAGGGGCGAGCTCCTACGAGCAGTACTTC; cdr3_aa: CASSMTGTGASSYEQYF
clone_size: many; v_call: TRBV10-3; j_call: TRBJ2-3; d_call: NA; cdr3_nt: TGTGCCATCAGGGCAGGCACTAGCACAGATACGCAGTATTTT; cdr3_aa: CAIRAGTSTDTQYF
clone_size: NA; v_call: TRBV7-9; j_call: TRBJ1-2; d_call: TRBD1; cdr3_nt: TGTGCCAGCAGCCCGCAGACAGGGGGCGCGGAATACGACTATGGCTACACCTTC; cdr3_aa: CASSPQTGGAEYDYGYTF
clone_size: NA; v_call: TRBV20-1; j_call: TRBJ2-1; d_call: TRBD2; cdr3_nt: TGCAGTGCTAGACTCCCCGGGACTAGCGGGAGGGCCGGTTGGAATGAGCAGTTCTTC; cdr3_aa: CSARLPGTSGRAGWNEQFF
clone_size: NA; v_call: TRBV3-1; j_call: TRBJ2-1; d_call: TRBD1; cdr3_nt: TGTGCCAGCAGCCAAGGCGGACAGGGCTTTCCCTACGAGCAGTTCTTC; cdr3_aa: CASSQGGQGFPYEQFF
clone_size: NA; v_call: TRBV28; j_call: TRBJ1-5; d_call: TRBD1; cdr3_nt: TGTGCCAGCAGTTTGCAACAACTCCCGGGACAGGGGGAAATGGCAAATCAGCCCCAGCATTTT; cdr3_aa: CASSLQQLPGQGEMANQPQHF
clone_size: many; v_call: TRBV30; j_call: TRBJ2-1; d_call: TRBD2; cdr3_nt: TGTGCCTGGAGTTTGGGACTACACCACAATGAGCAGTTCTTC; cdr3_aa: CAWSLGLHHNEQFF
clone_size: many; v_call: TRBV20-1; j_call: TRBJ1-1; d_call: TRBD1; cdr3_nt: TGCAGTGCTAGGCTAGGGGGCCCCAGCACTGAAGCTTTCTTT; cdr3_aa: CSARLGGPSTEAFF
clone_size: many; v_call: TRBV27; j_call: TRBJ2-1; d_call: TRBD2; cdr3_nt: TGTGCCAGCAGTTCGCGACTAGCGGAGTACAATGAGCAGTTCTTC; cdr3_aa: CASSSRLAEYNEQFF
clone_size: NA; v_call: TRBV20-1; j_call: TRBJ2-7; d_call: TRBD2; cdr3_nt: TGCAGTGCCACTCGGACTAGCTTAGAAGGGCAGTACTTC; cdr3_aa: CSATRTSLEGQYF
clone_size: few; v_call: TRBV20-1; j_call: TRBJ2-1; d_call: TRBD2; cdr3_nt: TGCAGTGCTAGGGATAGCGGGAGGTCCTACAATGAGCAGTTCTTC; cdr3_aa: CSARDSGRSYNEQFF
clone_size: many; v_call: TRBV7-8; j_call: TRBJ2-3; d_call: NA; cdr3_nt: TGTGCCAGCAGCTCTCCCCTGGGGGTAATAGCCTCCGATACGCAGTATTTT; cdr3_aa: CASSSPLGVIASDTQYF
clone_size: many; v_call: TRBV2; j_call: TRBJ2-1; d_call: NA; cdr3_nt: TGTGCCAGCAGTATCGACAGATACAATGAGCAGTTCTTC; cdr3_aa: CASSIDRYNEQFF
clone_size: many; v_call: TRBV3-1; j_call: TRBJ1-5; d_call: NA; cdr3_nt: TGTGCCAGCAGCCAAGGTAGCAATCAGCCCCAGCATTTT; cdr3_aa: CASSQGSNQPQHF
clone_size: NA; v_call: TRBV7-7; j_call: TRBJ2-7; d_call: NA; cdr3_nt: TGTGCTAGCAGCCCGGACCGTCGCGAGCAGTACTTC; cdr3_aa: CASSPDRREQYF
clone_size: NA; v_call: TRBV20-1; j_call: TRBJ2-1; d_call: TRBD2; cdr3_nt: TGCAGTGCGGCGACTAGCCCAGCGCGGTTCTTC; cdr3_aa: CSAATSPARFF
clone_size: many; v_call: TRBV7-9; j_call: TRBJ2-7; d_call: TRBD2; cdr3_nt: TGTGCCAGCAGCTTAACACGGACTAGCGGGAACTACGAGCAGTACTTC; cdr3_aa: CASSLTRTSGNYEQYF
clone_size: many; v_call: TRBV29-1; j_call: TRBJ2-3; d_call: TRBD2; cdr3_nt: TGCAGCGGGGCTAGCGGTTGGGACACAGATACGCAGTATTTT; cdr3_aa: CSGASGWDTDTQYF
clone_size: many; v_call: TRBV24-1; j_call: TRBJ1-5; d_call: TRBD1; cdr3_nt: TGTGCCACCAGTGAGGATCAGGGGGCGCGAAATCAGCCCCAGCATTTT; cdr3_aa: CATSEDQGARNQPQHF
clone_size: many; v_call: TRBV5-1; j_call: TRBJ2-3; d_call: TRBD1; cdr3_nt: TGCGCCAGCAGCTTGTGGGGACAGGCCACGAGGACAGATACGCAGTATTTT; cdr3_aa: CASSLWGQATRTDTQYF
clone_size: many; v_call: TRBV24-1; j_call: TRBJ2-1; d_call: TRBD2; cdr3_nt: TGTGCCACCAGTGATCTACTAGCGGTCAATGAGCAGTTCTTC; cdr3_aa: CATSDLLAVNEQFF
clone_size: NA; v_call: TRBV7-9; j_call: TRBJ1-2; d_call: NA; cdr3_nt: TGTGCCAGCAGCTTGGAGAGACATAATGGCTACACCTTC; cdr3_aa: CASSLERHNGYTF
clone_size: many; v_call: TRBV5-1; j_call: TRBJ2-3; d_call: TRBD2; cdr3_nt: TGCGCCAGCAGCTTGGCCCCTAGCGGACCTACAGATACGCAGTATTTT; cdr3_aa: CASSLAPSGPTDTQYF
clone_size: many; v_call: TRBV2; j_call: TRBJ2-5; d_call: TRBD1; cdr3_nt: TGTGCCAGCAGTAAAACAGGGGGGCAAGAGACCCAGTACTTC; cdr3_aa: CASSKTGGQETQYF
clone_size: many; v_call: TRBV5-1; j_call: TRBJ2-1; d_call: TRBD2; cdr3_nt: TGCGCCAGCAGCTCACTAGCGGGAGGGCCCAGTGAGCAGTTCTTC; cdr3_aa: CASSSLAGGPSEQFF
clone_size: many; v_call: TRBV20-1; j_call: TRBJ2-5; d_call: TRBD2; cdr3_nt: TGCAGTGCTAGAGGAACTAGCGCCGACCAAGAGACCCAGTACTTC; cdr3_aa: CSARGTSADQETQYF
clone_size: many; v_call: TRBV29-1; j_call: TRBJ2-1; d_call: NA; cdr3_nt: TGCAGCGGGAAGACTAGTTACAATGAGCAGTTCTTC; cdr3_aa: CSGKTSYNEQFF
clone_size: many; v_call: TRBV9; j_call: TRBJ2-1; d_call: TRBD2; cdr3_nt: TGTGCCAGCAGCGCGAGCGGGATCTCCTACAATGAGCAGTTCTTC; cdr3_aa: CASSASGISYNEQFF
clone_size: few; v_call: TRBV12-3/TRBV12-4; j_call: TRBJ2-2; d_call: NA; cdr3_nt: TGTGCCAGCCTATTGGGGGCGGACACCGGGGAGCTGTTTTTT; cdr3_aa: CASLLGADTGELFF
clone_size: many; v_call: TRBV18; j_call: TRBJ2-7; d_call: NA; cdr3_nt: TGTGCCAGCTCACCACTAACTGATGGGAGTGGTAACGAGCAGTACTTC; cdr3_aa: CASSPLTDGSGNEQYF
clone_size: NA; v_call: TRBV28; j_call: TRBJ2-7; d_call: NA; cdr3_nt: TGTGCCAGCAGTGTAGGGATCGGGCACACCCTACCGGAAGAGCAGTACTTC; cdr3_aa: CASSVGIGHTLPEEQYF
clone_size: many; v_call: TRBV2; j_call: TRBJ2-7; d_call: NA; cdr3_nt: TGTGCCAGCAGAAGGGACCCATCCTACGAGCAGTACTTC; cdr3_aa: CASRRDPSYEQYF
clone_size: many; v_call: TRBV6-4; j_call: TRBJ2-3; d_call: NA; cdr3_nt: TGTGCCAGCAGTTACTCGGGGGTAGTCACAGATACGCAGTATTTT; cdr3_aa: CASSYSGVVTDTQYF
clone_size: NA; v_call: TRBV27; j_call: TRBJ2-3; d_call: TRBD2; cdr3_nt: TGTGCCAGCAGCACCCTAGCGGGAGGGGGGGATACGCAGTATTTT; cdr3_aa: CASSTLAGGGDTQYF
clone_size: NA; v_call: TRBV20-1; j_call: TRBJ1-5; d_call: NA; cdr3_nt: TGCAGTGCTAGAACCTCCGTGCACAGCAATCAGCCCCAGCATTTT; cdr3_aa: CSARTSVHSNQPQHF
clone_size: few; v_call: TRBV29-1; j_call: TRBJ2-7; d_call: TRBD2; cdr3_nt: TGCAGCGCTGAGATAAGCGGGGCAAGGCAGTACTTC; cdr3_aa: CSAEISGARQYF
clone_size: many; v_call: TRBV6-1; j_call: TRBJ1-2; d_call: TRBD1; cdr3_nt: TGTGCCAGCAGTCCCGGGACAGTGAAGTACACCTTC; cdr3_aa: CASSPGTVKYTF
clone_size: many; v_call: TRBV20-1; j_call: TRBJ1-2; d_call: NA; cdr3_nt: TGCAGTGCTTCTGCCCCCACAGGGTTACATGGCTACACCTTC; cdr3_aa: CSASAPTGLHGYTF
clone_size: many; v_call: TRBV10-1; j_call: TRBJ2-3; d_call: NA; cdr3_nt: TGCGCCAGCAGTGAGGAGTTCACAGATACGCAGTATTTT; cdr3_aa: CASSEEFTDTQYF
clone_size: many; v_call: TRBV3-1; j_call: TRBJ2-7; d_call: TRBD2; cdr3_nt: TGTGCCAGCAGCCATAGATCGGGGACTAGGACCTACGAGCAGTACTTC; cdr3_aa: CASSHRSGTRTYEQYF
clone_size: NA; v_call: TRBV4-1; j_call: TRBJ1-4; d_call: NA; cdr3_nt: TGCGCCAGCAGCCCTCCCAGCTCTAATGAAAAACTGTTTTTT; cdr3_aa: CASSPPSSNEKLFF
clone_size: NA; v_call: TRBV2; j_call: TRBJ2-3; d_call: NA; cdr3_nt: TGTGCCAGCAGGGTGGATACGCAGTATTTT; cdr3_aa: CASRVDTQYF
clone_size: NA; v_call: TRBV29-1; j_call: TRBJ2-1; d_call: TRBD1; cdr3_nt: TGCAGCGCCGGAGGGACAGGGGGGACCTACGAGCAGTTCTTC; cdr3_aa: CSAGGTGGTYEQFF
clone_size: NA; v_call: TRBV5-1; j_call: TRBJ2-5; d_call: TRBD2; cdr3_nt: TGCGCCAGCGGGACTAGCGGGGTGTTCGGAGAGACCCAGTACTTC; cdr3_aa: CASGTSGVFGETQYF
clone_size: NA; v_call: TRBV20-1; j_call: TRBJ2-7; d_call: NA; cdr3_nt: TGCAGTGCTAGAGAGGGTTCCGAGCAGTACTTC; cdr3_aa: CSAREGSEQYF
clone_size: many; v_call: TRBV5-1; j_call: TRBJ2-3; d_call: NA; cdr3_nt: TGCGCCAGCAGCTTGGAGAGGGGCAGCACAGATACGCAGTATTTT; cdr3_aa: CASSLERGSTDTQYF
clone_size: many; v_call: TRBV7-9; j_call: TRBJ2-3; d_call: NA; cdr3_nt: TGTGCCAGCAGCTCGACTAACACAGATACGCAGTATTTT; cdr3_aa: CASSSTNTDTQYF
clone_size: NA; v_call: TRBV2; j_call: TRBJ2-7; d_call: TRBD2; cdr3_nt: TGTGCCAGCAAGAGACTAGCGGGGTTAAACTCCTACGAGCAGTACTTC; cdr3_aa: CASKRLAGLNSYEQYF
clone_size: NA; v_call: TRBV11-2; j_call: TRBJ1-2; d_call: NA; cdr3_nt: TGTGCCAGCAGCTTAGCCGGGACACCGAACTATGGCCACACCTTC; cdr3_aa: CASSLAGTPNYGHTF
clone_size: many; v_call: TRBV6-1; j_call: TRBJ2-1; d_call: TRBD1; cdr3_nt: TGTGCCAGCATCAAGGACAGGGTTTTAGTTGAGCAGTTCTTC; cdr3_aa: CASIKDRVLVEQFF
clone_size: NA; v_call: TRBV5-1; j_call: TRBJ1-6; d_call: NA; cdr3_nt: TGCGCCAGCAGCTTGGCTGAGAATTATTCACCCCTCCACTTT; cdr3_aa: CASSLAENYSPLHF
clone_size: many; v_call: TRBV5-1; j_call: TRBJ1-1; d_call: NA; cdr3_nt: TGCGCCAGCAGCTTTGCCTCGGCAAGAAACACTGAAGCTTTCTTT; cdr3_aa: CASSFASARNTEAFF
clone_size: many; v_call: TRBV5-1; j_call: TRBJ2-5; d_call: NA; cdr3_nt: TGCGCCAGCAGCCCGCCCGTGGGAGATTTTGGAGAGACCCAGTACTTC; cdr3_aa: CASSPPVGDFGETQYF
clone_size: many; v_call: TRBV12-3/TRBV12-4; j_call: TRBJ1-1; d_call: NA; cdr3_nt: TGTGCCAGCAGTTTGTTCGGGGGCACTGAAGCTTTCTTT; cdr3_aa: CASSLFGGTEAFF
clone_size: many; v_call: TRBV13; j_call: TRBJ2-7; d_call: TRBD1; cdr3_nt: TGTGCCAGCAGCATCCGGGACAGCTCCTACGAGCAGTACTTC; cdr3_aa: CASSIRDSSYEQYF